This T cell receptor beta chain was identified in a study of blood T cell repertoires in COVID-19. About the study: COVID-19 samples from acute and convalescent phases originated in the United States, Italy and Spain.

Some clones are missing from TCRdb's copy, which holds only in-frame ones; the method was immunoSEQ multiplex PCR. The table shows hundreds of thousands of clones, with roughly 85% occurring only once. Participants classified as exposed had met a COVID-19 case within 2 weeks before study entry. The CDR3 loop spans 13 amino acids. CDR1 is LGHDT, CDR2 YNNKEL, per germline (reference sequence). Trimming shortened V by 3 bases and J by 3 bases, and 9 bases separated the two germline ends. The specimen was PBMCs or T cells enriched from blood (not recorded which). The sequence was collected from a woman aged 45-65 years who had been exposed to COVID-19. V gene TRBV3-1 (or the pseudogene TRBV3-2) combines with J gene TRBJ2-7, with D possibly TRBD2 on 5 matching bases. The CDR3 region has the DNA TGTGCCAGCAGCCAGGAGGCGAACTACGAGCAGTACTTC. Translation: CASSQEANYEQYF.